Detailed here is one T cell receptor (beta chain). This clonotype was picked up a small number of times. Its antigen target is currently unknown. No base qualities exist here, and no much larger clone lies one base off it. The data belong to a study of T cell repertoires in cytomegalovirus infection (dated by TCRdb to 2018 to 2020). Concerning the study at large: Alongside well-studied HLA-B-restricted epitopes, the peptide stimulations were aimed at recently identified HLA-C-restricted CMV epitopes, whose presentation resists viral immunomodulation. Donor HLA type was relevant to the analysis, as public TCR beta signatures indicated carriage of CMV infection together with the matching HLA type. Overall study results and their limits: In both this cohort and an independent roughly 330-donor cohort, the cumulative frequency of public TCR beta family members distinguished carriers of CMV infection plus the relevant HLA type. The ex vivo response was dominated by HLA-C-restricted CMV-specific TCR beta clonotypes, which also provided the single most frequent clonotype in two of eight donors.

Germline trimming amounts to 6 bases on V and 2 bases on J, with 11 as the count of junction bases outside the gene matches. Inclusive of the bounding cysteine and phenylalanine, the CDR3 is 16 residues long. Here the CDR3 DNA is all that survives: 48 bases in frame from base 1. The sequencer listed for this sample is Illumina HiSeq 1500. TCRdb's own reprocessing of the public reads used fastp at Q25 and MiXCR and kept productive beta chains. A single entry per CDR3 protein holds the most common genes and DNA from its merged rows. This sample is represented by around 900,000 distinct CDR3 sequences; around 30% of them were singletons. The ten most abundant clones make up around an eighth of the sample. This specimen's treatment or condition label, per the study, means: in vitro stimulation with specific CMV peptide epitopes to enrich CMV-specific T cells.

Recombination linked TRBV12-3 or TRBV12-4 to TRBJ2-7, with 9 middle bases fitting TRBD2. This sequence was found in a human donor in good health (CMV status not recorded). Some clones in this sample may be carry-over from other donors' samples. Sequencing was performed on cultured CD8+ T cells from PBMCs, taken from culture after CMV antigen stimulation. The DNA is as follows: TGTGCCAGCAGGCTCGGGGGCGGGGGGGCCCCCTACGAGCAGTACTTC. This sequence encodes CASRLGGGGAPYEQYF.